This note documents a single T cell receptor beta chain sequence. The specificity of this receptor is unknown. Per-nucleotide qualities are absent, and no much larger clonotype sits a single base away. The CDR3 sequence holds 14 residues, the cysteine and phenylalanine included. Only the CDR3 portion is preserved as DNA: 42 bases, with reading frame beginning at the first base. CDR1 and CDR2 are read off the germline V gene as SGHRS and YFSETQ. A distance of 9 bases separates the germline ends of V and J, which lose 2 bases and 1 base respectively. Patients were selected on the basis of adequate residual fresh-frozen tumor tissue and more than two years of available survival data. Although molecular status otherwise differed among the glioblastoma patients, no patient had an isocitrate dehydrogenase mutation. PBMC were collected before vaccination, two weeks after the third vaccination, and at tumor progression if progression occurred. The Qiagen DNeasy Blood extraction Kit was used for extraction of genomic DNA.

The immunoSEQ assay amplified TCRB CDR3 regions from about 2 micrograms of genomic DNA, or from all available DNA when less than that amount was available. Multiplex PCR used 60 forward primers for TCR V beta segments and 13 reverse primers for J beta segments. Synthetic control templates were spiked into each sample at limiting dilution to estimate reads per starting template. The Illumina HiSeq System generated sequencing reads of 87 bp. The authors' analysis ran thus. PCR and sequencing errors were removed by merging closely related sequences with a nearest neighbor algorithm. TCR overlap was measured as the percentage of unique tumor TCR beta sequences also present in the same patient's peripheral blood. TCRdb carries this immuneACCESS record with in-frame sequences only. Its versions omit some clonotypes, under half of them owing to an unresolved V gene in the studies checked, with the rest unexplained. D and trimming were read from the DNA, whereas the V and J calls and clone size are those reported in that table. Across this sample there are tens of thousands of clones, with over 75% seen only once. The ten largest clones capture approximately 2.1% of the sample.

This entry comes from a study of glioma-infiltrating T cells after dendritic cell vaccination (dated by TCRdb to 2016 to 2018). Notes on the research overall: The cohort comprised 15 glioblastoma patients from Phase I and II dendritic cell vaccination trials, 9 newly diagnosed and 6 with recurrent disease. Tumor-infiltrating lymphocyte content was quantified and tumor and blood repertoires were compared in dendritic cell-vaccinated glioblastoma patients by deep sequencing of TCR beta CDR3 regions. Each patient got three intradermal injections of the dendritic cell vaccine, spaced at biweekly intervals, in the arm below the axilla. Survival after dendritic cell vaccination was correlated with TCR sequencing metrics, including TIL content and tumor-blood repertoire overlap. The vaccine consisted of monocyte-derived dendritic cells cultured seven to eight days with IL-4 and GM-CSF, then pulsed overnight with autologous tumor lysate. Autologous tumor lysate-pulsed dendritic cell vaccination was administered to the patients between about 2002 and 2012.

What the research found in general, with its limitations: The cohort was small and heterogeneous, with few patients having full blood and tumor sets and even fewer initial-recurrent tumor pairs. No direct relationship between TCR clonality and survival was found, suggesting that a diverse polyclonal response may matter. The three-group TCR overlap response model was described as speculative and requiring prospective validation. After dendritic cell vaccination, a higher estimated pretreatment TIL content predicted longer time to progression and longer overall survival.

Sequenced material: blood, taken before dendritic cell vaccination. This sequence uses TRBV5-1 and TRBJ1-1; TRBD1 is perhaps the D gene, given 6 matching bases. This clonotype was sampled from a human donor with glioblastoma. The CDR3 reads CASSLGGENTEAFF. Read as DNA, the sequence is TGCGCCAGCAGCTTAGGGGGAGAGAACACTGAAGCTTTCTTT.